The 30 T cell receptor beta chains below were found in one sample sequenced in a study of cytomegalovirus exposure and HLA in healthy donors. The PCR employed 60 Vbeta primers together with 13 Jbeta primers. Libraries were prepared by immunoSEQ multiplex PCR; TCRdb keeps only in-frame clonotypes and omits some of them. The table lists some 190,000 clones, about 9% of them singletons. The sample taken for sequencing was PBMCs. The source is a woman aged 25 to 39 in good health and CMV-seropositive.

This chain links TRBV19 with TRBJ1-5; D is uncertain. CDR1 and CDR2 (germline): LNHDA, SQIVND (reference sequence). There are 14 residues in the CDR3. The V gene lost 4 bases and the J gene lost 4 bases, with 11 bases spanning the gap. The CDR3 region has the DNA TGTGCCAGTAGTACGACGGGTTATAATCAGCCCCAGCATTTT. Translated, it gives CASSTTGYNQPQHF.

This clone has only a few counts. CDR3 sequence (DNA): TGTGCCAGCAGCGGAACCGGGACTACCTCCTACGAGCAGTACTTC. It translates to CASSGTGTTSYEQYF. This rearrangement joins TRBV5-5 to TRBJ2-7; TRBD2 matches at 7 bases. Trimming at V came to 4 bases and at J to 0 bases, leaving 7 bases not matched to a gene. This CDR3 is built from 15 residues. Germline V gene data show CDR1 as SGHKS and CDR2 as YYEKEE (reference sequence).

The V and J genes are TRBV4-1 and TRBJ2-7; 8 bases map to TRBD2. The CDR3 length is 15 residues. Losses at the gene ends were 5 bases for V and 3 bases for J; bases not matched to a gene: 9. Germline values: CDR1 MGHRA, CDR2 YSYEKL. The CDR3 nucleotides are TGCGCCAGCAGCAAGGGGCGGGAGGCCAGCTACGAGCAGTACTTC. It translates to CASSKGREASYEQYF.

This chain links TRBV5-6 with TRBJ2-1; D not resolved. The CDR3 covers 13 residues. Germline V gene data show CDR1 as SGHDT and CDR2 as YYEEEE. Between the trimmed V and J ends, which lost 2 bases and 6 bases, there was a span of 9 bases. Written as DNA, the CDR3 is TGTGCCAGCAGCTTTGAACTTTTCAATGAGCAGTTCTTC. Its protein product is CASSFELFNEQFF. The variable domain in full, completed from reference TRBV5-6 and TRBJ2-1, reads DAGVTQSPTHLIKTRGQQVTLRCSPKSGHDTVSWYQQALGQGPQFIFQYYEEEERQRGNFPDRFSGHQFPNYSSELNVNALLLGDSALYLCASSFELFNEQFFGPGTRLTVL.

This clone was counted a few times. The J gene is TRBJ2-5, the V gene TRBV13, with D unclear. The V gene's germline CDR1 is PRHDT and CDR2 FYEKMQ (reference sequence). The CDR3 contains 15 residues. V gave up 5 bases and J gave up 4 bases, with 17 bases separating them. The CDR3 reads CASSDGSRLPETQYF. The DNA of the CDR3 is TGTGCCAGCAGCGACGGGTCCCGACTCCCAGAGACCCAGTACTTC. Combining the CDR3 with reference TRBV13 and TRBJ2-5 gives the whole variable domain AAGVIQSPRHLIKEKRETATLKCYPIPRHDTVYWYQQGPGQDPQFLISFYEKMQSDKGSIPDRFSAQQFSDYHSELNMSSLELGDSALYFCASSDGSRLPETQYFGPGTRLLVL.

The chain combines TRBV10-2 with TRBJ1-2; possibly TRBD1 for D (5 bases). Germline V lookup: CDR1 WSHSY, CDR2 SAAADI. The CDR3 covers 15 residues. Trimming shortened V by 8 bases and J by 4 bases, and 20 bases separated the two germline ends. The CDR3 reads CASFEGRVWTYGYTF. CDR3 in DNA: TGCGCCAGCTTTGAAGGCAGGGTATGGACCTATGGCTACACCTTC.

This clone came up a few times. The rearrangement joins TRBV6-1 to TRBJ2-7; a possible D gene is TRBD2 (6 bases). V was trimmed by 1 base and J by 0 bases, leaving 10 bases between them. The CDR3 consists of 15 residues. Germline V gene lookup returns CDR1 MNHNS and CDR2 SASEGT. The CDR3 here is CASSEVGTRSYEQYF. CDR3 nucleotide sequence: TGTGCCAGCAGTGAAGTCGGGACTCGCTCCTACGAGCAGTACTTC.

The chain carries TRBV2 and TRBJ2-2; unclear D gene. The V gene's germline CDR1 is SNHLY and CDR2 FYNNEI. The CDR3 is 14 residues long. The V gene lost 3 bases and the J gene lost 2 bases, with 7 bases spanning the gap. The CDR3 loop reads CASSDDTNTGELFF. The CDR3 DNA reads TGTGCCAGCAGTGACGATACTAACACCGGGGAGCTGTTTTTT.

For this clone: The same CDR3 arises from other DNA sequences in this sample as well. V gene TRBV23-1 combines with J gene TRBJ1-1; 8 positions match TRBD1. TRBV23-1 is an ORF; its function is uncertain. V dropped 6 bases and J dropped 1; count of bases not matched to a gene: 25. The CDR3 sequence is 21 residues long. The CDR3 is CASSPPLLRGRRTGWNTEAFF. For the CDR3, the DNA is TGCGCCAGCAGCCCACCCCTCCTCAGAGGACGAAGGACAGGGTGGAACACTGAAGCTTTCTTT.

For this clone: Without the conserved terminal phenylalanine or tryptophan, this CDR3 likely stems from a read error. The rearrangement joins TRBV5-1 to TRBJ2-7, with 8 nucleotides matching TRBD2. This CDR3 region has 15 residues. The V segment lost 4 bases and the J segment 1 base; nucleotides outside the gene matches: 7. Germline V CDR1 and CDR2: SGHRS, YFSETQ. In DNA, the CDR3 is TGCGCCAGCAGCCCGGAGCCTAGCGGGTCCTACGAGCAGTACCTC. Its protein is CASSPEPSGSYEQYL.

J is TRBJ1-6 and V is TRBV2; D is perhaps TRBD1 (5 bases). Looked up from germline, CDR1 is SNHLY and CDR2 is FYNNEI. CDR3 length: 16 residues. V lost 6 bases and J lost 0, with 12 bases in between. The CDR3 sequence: CASSQTASSYNSPLHF. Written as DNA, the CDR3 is TGTGCCAGCAGCCAGACAGCGAGCTCCTATAATTCACCCCTCCACTTT.

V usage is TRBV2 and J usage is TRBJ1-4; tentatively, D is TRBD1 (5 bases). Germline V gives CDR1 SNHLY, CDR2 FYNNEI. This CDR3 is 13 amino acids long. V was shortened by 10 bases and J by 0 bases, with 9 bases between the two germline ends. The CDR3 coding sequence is TGTGCCATCTGGGGGGCAACTAATGAAAAACTGTTTTTT. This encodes CAIWGATNEKLFF.

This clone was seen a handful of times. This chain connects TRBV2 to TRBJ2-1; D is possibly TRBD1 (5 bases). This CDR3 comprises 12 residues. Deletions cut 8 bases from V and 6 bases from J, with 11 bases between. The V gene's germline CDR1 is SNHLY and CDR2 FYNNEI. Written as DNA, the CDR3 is TGTGCCAGCCAGGTAGGGGCCAATGAGCAGTTCTTC. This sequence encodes CASQVGANEQFF.

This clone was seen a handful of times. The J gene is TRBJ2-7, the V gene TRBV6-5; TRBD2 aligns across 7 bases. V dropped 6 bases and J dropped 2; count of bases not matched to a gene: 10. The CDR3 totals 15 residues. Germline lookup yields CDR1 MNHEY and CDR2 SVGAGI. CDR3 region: CASRPSGGRAYEQYF. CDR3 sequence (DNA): TGTGCCAGCAGGCCTTCGGGAGGAAGAGCCTACGAGCAGTACTTC.

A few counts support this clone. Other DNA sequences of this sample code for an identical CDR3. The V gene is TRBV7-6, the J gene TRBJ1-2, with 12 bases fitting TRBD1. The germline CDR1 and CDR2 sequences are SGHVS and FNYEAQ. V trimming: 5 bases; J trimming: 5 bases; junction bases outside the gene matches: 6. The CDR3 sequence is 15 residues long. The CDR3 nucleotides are TGTGCCAGCAGCCTTCCGGGACAGGGGGCTTATGGCTACACCTTC. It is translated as CASSLPGQGAYGYTF.

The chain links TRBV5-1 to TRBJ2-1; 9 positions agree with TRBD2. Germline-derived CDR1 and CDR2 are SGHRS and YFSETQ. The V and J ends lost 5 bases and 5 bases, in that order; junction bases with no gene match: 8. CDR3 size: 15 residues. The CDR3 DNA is TGCGCCAGCAGTCCAATGACTAGCGGTAACAATGAGCAGTTCTTC. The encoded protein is CASSPMTSGNNEQFF.

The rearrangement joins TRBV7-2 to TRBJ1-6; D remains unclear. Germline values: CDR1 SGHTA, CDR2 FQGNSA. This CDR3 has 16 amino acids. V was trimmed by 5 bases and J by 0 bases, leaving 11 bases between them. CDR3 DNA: TGTGCCAGCAGCCCACAGCAGAGCTCCTATAATTCACCCCTCCACTTT. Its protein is CASSPQQSSYNSPLHF. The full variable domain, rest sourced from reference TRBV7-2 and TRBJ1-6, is GAGVSQSPSNKVTEKGKDVELRCDPISGHTALYWYRQSLGQGLEFLIYFQGNSAPDKSGLPSDRFSAERTGGSVSTLTIQRTQQEDSAVYLCASSPQQSSYNSPLHFGNGTRLTVT.

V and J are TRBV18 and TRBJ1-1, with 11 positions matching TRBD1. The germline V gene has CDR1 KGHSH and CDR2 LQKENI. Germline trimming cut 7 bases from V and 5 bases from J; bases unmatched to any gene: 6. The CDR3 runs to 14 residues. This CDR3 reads CASLRTGGGTEAFF. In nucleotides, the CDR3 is TGTGCCAGCTTGCGGACAGGGGGCGGAACTGAAGCTTTCTTT.

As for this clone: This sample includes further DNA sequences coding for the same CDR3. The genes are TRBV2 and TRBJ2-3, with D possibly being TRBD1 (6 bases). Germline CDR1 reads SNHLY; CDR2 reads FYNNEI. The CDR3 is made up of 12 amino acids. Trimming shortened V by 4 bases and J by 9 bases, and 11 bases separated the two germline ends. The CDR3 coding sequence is TGTGCCAGCAGTGTGGCCACAGGGACGCAGTATTTT. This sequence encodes CASSVATGTQYF.

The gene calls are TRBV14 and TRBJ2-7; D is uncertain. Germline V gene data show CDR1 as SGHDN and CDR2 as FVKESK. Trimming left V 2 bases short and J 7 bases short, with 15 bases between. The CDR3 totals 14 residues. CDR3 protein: CASSQKIGSREQYF. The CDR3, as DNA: TGTGCCAGCAGCCAAAAGATAGGTTCGAGGGAGCAGTACTTC.

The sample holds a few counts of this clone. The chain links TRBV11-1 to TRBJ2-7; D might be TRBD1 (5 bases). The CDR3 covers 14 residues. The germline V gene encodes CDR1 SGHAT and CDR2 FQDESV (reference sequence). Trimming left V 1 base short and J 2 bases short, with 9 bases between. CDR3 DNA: TGTGCCAGCAGCTTAGGTACAGGTACCTACGAGCAGTACTTC. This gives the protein CASSLGTGTYEQYF.

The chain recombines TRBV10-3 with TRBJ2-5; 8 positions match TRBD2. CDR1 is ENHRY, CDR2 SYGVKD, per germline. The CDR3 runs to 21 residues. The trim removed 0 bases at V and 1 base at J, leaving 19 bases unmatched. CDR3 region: CAISESRGGGLLAGFQETQYF. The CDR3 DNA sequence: TGTGCCATCAGTGAGTCGCGGGGAGGGGGACTGCTAGCGGGTTTCCAAGAGACCCAGTACTTC.

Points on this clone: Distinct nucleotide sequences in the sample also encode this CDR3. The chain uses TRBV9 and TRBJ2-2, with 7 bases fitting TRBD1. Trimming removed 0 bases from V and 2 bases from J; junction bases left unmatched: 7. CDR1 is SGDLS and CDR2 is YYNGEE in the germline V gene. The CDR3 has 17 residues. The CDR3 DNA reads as TGTGCCAGCAGCGTAGGAGGGGGCTGGGCAAACACCGGGGAGCTGTTTTTT. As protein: CASSVGGGWANTGELFF.

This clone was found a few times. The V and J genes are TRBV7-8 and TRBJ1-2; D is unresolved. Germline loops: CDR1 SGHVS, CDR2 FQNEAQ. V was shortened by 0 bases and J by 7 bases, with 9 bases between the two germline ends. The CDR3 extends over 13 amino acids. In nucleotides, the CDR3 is TGTGCCAGCAGCTTAGCGGGCCCTCCTGGCTACACCTTC. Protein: CASSLAGPPGYTF.

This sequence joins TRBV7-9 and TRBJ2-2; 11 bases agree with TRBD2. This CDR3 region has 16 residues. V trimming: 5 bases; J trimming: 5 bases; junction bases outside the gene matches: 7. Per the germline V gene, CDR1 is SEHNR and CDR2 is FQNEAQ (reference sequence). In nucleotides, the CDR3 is TGTGCCAGCAGCCCCCCGGGACTAGCGGAAACCGGGGAGCTGTTTTTT. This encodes CASSPPGLAETGELFF.

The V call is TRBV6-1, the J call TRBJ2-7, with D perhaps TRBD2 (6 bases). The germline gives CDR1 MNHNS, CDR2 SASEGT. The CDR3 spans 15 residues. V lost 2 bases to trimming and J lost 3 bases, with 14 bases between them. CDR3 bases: TGTGCCAGCAGTGAATTCCTGGGACTTTACTACGAGCAGTACTTC. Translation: CASSEFLGLYYEQYF.

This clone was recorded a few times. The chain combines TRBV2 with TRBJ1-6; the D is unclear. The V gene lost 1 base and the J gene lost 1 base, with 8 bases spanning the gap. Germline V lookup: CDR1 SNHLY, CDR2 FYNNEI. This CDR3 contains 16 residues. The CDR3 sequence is CASSEEGGSYNSPLHF. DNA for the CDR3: TGTGCCAGCAGTGAAGAAGGAGGGTCCTATAATTCACCCCTCCACTTT. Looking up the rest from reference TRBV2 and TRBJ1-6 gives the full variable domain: EPEVTQTPSHQVTQMGQEVILRCVPISNHLYFYWYRQILGQKVEFLVSFYNNEISEKSEIFDDQFSVERPDGSNFTLKIRSTKLEDSAMYFCASSEEGGSYNSPLHFGNGTRLTVT.

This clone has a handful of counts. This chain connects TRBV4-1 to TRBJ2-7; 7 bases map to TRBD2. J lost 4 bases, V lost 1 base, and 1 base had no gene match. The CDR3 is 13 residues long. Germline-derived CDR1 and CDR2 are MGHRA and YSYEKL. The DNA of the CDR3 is TGCGCCAGCAGCCAAGGACTAGCTTACGAGCAGTACTTC. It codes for CASSQGLAYEQYF.

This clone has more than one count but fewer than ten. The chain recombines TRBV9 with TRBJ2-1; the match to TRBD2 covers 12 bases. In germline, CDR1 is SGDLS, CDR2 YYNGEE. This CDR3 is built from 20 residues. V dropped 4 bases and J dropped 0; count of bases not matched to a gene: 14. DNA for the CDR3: TGTGCCAGCAGCCCTACCCTAGCGGGAGGGCCCTCTAGCTCCTACAATGAGCAGTTCTTC. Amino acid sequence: CASSPTLAGGPSSSYNEQFF.

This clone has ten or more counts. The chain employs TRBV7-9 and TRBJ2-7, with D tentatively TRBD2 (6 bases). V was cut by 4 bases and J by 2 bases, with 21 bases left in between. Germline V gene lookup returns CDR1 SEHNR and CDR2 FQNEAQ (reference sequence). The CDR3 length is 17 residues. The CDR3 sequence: CASSSVPGTGSTYEQYF. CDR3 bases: TGTGCCAGCAGCTCGGTCCCCGGGACTGGCTCAACCTACGAGCAGTACTTC.